A selection of T cell receptor beta chains follows, all from one sample in a study of T-cell memory formation after mild COVID-19. TCRdb re-derived calls from the 5' RACE reads in MiXCR, one entry per CDR3 protein. Of 65,000 to 100,000 distinct CDR3 sequences detected, roughly 13% appear once; the ten largest clones hold 41%. Sequencing input: PBMCs or a T cell subset sorted from them (not recorded which). The receptors derive from a young man who had mild COVID-19 (a few samples of this study predate the infection). Cell type and time point are not known. CDR3s include the opening cysteine and the closing phenylalanine or tryptophan. Each record gives: CDR3 DNA, CDR3 protein, D gene, V gene, clone size, J gene, CDR3 length. D genes are given only for firm matches. Clone size appears in some rows only: once, few, many, or a class for an expanded clone.

TGTGCCAGCAGCTTCGGAACTAGCGGGGGAGAAGAGACCCAGTACTTC | CASSFGTSGGEETQYF | TRBD2 | TRBV7-9 | medium-sized | TRBJ2-5 | 16
TGTGCCACCCTGGGACCCCCCGCCGAGCAGTACTTC | CATLGPPAEQYF | - | TRBV6-2/TRBV6-3 | - | TRBJ2-7 | 12
TGTGCCAGCAGCGTAGAGGGACAGGGAACAGATACGCAGTATTTT | CASSVEGQGTDTQYF | TRBD1 | TRBV9 | - | TRBJ2-3 | 15
TGTGCCAGCAGTTACCCCAAGAACACTGAAGCTTTCTTT | CASSYPKNTEAFF | - | TRBV6-2/TRBV6-3 | - | TRBJ1-1 | 13
TGTGCCAGCAGCTTAGGCTCAGGGAACACCGGGGAGCTGTTTTTT | CASSLGSGNTGELFF | - | TRBV7-8 | - | TRBJ2-2 | 15
TGCGCCAGCAGCTTCGACCAGCGGGGGGGCCGGGACACCGGGGAGCTGTTTTTT | CASSFDQRGGRDTGELFF | TRBD2 | TRBV5-1 | - | TRBJ2-2 | 18
TGTGCCAGCAGCGTAGGCTGGGGCAGGGCAAGCACAGATACGCAGTATTTT | CASSVGWGRASTDTQYF | - | TRBV9 | - | TRBJ2-3 | 17
TGTGCCAGCAGCCGCCTCGGGTATGAGATCACCGGGGAGCTGTTTTTT | CASSRLGYEITGELFF | - | TRBV7-9 | many | TRBJ2-2 | 16
TGTGCCAGCAGTGACGGGGGCGTCTATGGCTACACCTTC | CASSDGGVYGYTF | - | TRBV6-5 | few | TRBJ1-2 | 13
TGTGCCAGCGGAACCCTAGACAGGGGAGACTATGGCTACACCTTC | CASGTLDRGDYGYTF | TRBD1 | TRBV7-9 | - | TRBJ1-2 | 15
TGTGCCAGCACTTCAGGTGGGGAGCCCCAGCATTTT | CASTSGGEPQHF | - | TRBV7-9 | few | TRBJ1-5 | 12
TGTGCCAGCAGTCGGGAGGTAACTGAAGCTTTCTTT | CASSREVTEAFF | - | TRBV12-3/TRBV12-4 | - | TRBJ1-1 | 12
TGTGCCAGCCACCCGGACCTGGGCGCTGAAGCTTTCTTT | CASHPDLGAEAFF | - | TRBV27 | few | TRBJ1-1 | 13
TGTGCCAGCAGACACCTAGCGGGGAGGCAAGGGGAGCAGTTCTTC | CASRHLAGRQGEQFF | TRBD2 | TRBV6-6 | few | TRBJ2-1 | 15
TGTGCCAGCAGCTCTAACTTAGCGGGGGACCTCCACAATGAGCAGTTCTTC | CASSSNLAGDLHNEQFF | TRBD2 | TRBV5-6 | many | TRBJ2-1 | 17
TGCGCCAGCAGCCAAGAAGTTATGGGACCGTACAATGAGCAGTTCTTC | CASSQEVMGPYNEQFF | - | TRBV4-1 | - | TRBJ2-1 | 16
TGTGCCAGCAGCTTAAGGGTGCCCCAAGAGACCCAGTACTTC | CASSLRVPQETQYF | - | TRBV7-2 | - | TRBJ2-5 | 14
TGCGCCAGCAGCCAGCCGCAGTCGAACACTGAAGCTTTCTTT | CASSQPQSNTEAFF | - | TRBV4-1 | few | TRBJ1-1 | 14
TGCAGTGCGAGCGACAGCTACGAGCAGTACTTC | CSASDSYEQYF | - | TRBV20-1 | - | TRBJ2-7 | 11
TGCGCCAGCAGCAGACAGGGTGGAGGGGAGACCCAGTACTTC | CASSRQGGGETQYF | - | TRBV4-1 | - | TRBJ2-5 | 14
TGCAGTGGGTTGGAGGCCCTGACTGAAGCTTTCTTT | CSGLEALTEAFF | - | TRBV20-1 | few | TRBJ1-1 | 12
TGTGCCACTGCCAATAGCGGGGAGGGCACAGATACGCAGTATTTT | CATANSGEGTDTQYF | TRBD2 | TRBV15 | few | TRBJ2-3 | 15
TGCAGTGCTAGAGTAATGACAGGGGAAGCTTTCTTT | CSARVMTGEAFF | TRBD1 | TRBV20-1 | - | TRBJ1-1 | 12
TGTGCCAGCAGTTACGAGGGGGACGCCTACGAGCAGTACTTC | CASSYEGDAYEQYF | - | TRBV6-5 | few | TRBJ2-7 | 14
TGTGCCAGCAGCGTAGTGGGGCGGACTGAAGCTTTCTTT | CASSVVGRTEAFF | - | TRBV9 | - | TRBJ1-1 | 13
TGTGCCAGCAGCTTGGTCGGGGAAGAGACCCAGTACTTC | CASSLVGEETQYF | - | TRBV7-9 | many | TRBJ2-5 | 13
TGCGCCAGCAGCCACGGACAGGGGACCGATACGCAGTATTTT | CASSHGQGTDTQYF | TRBD1 | TRBV4-3 | many | TRBJ2-3 | 14
TGCGCCAGCAGCCAAGGTCCGGAGTCCTACGAGCAGTACTTC | CASSQGPESYEQYF | - | TRBV4-3 | - | TRBJ2-7 | 14
TGTGCCAGCAGCCCTTTGGTTGGCACTGAAGCTTTCTTT | CASSPLVGTEAFF | - | TRBV3-1 | many | TRBJ1-1 | 13
TGCGCCAGCAGCGGGGGACTTTACTACAATGAGCAGTTCTTC | CASSGGLYYNEQFF | - | TRBV5-1 | - | TRBJ2-1 | 14
TGTGCCAGCAGTTTAAACCCCGGGGGGACTGAAGCTTTCTTT | CASSLNPGGTEAFF | - | TRBV28 | few | TRBJ1-1 | 14
TGTGCCAGCAGTTTAATCTCCCTAGCTAACTATGGCTACACCTTC | CASSLISLANYGYTF | - | TRBV12-3/TRBV12-4 | medium-sized | TRBJ1-2 | 15